These 10 T cell receptor beta chains originate from one sample sequenced in a study of chemoradiotherapy in HPV16-positive cancers. Generated by immunoSEQ multiplex PCR, the TCRdb table keeps only in-frame clones and is missing some. The table has around 16,000 clones, roughly 79% seen once. This material was obtained from a patient who underwent chemoradiotherapy. The source is a human donor with HPV-associated anogenital cancer.

The chain uses TRBV5-6 and TRBJ1-2, with D hard to call. V dropped 1 base and J dropped 0 bases, with 10 bases sitting between them. The V gene's germline CDR1 is SGHDT and CDR2 YYEEEE. There are 15 residues in the CDR3. The CDR3 reads CASSLFYGTNYGYTF. CDR3 DNA sequence: TGTGCCAGCAGCTTGTTCTACGGGACTAACTATGGCTACACCTTC.

This clone occurred a few times. V and J are TRBV6-5 and TRBJ1-1; D remains ambiguous. V lost 7 bases to trimming and J lost 1 base, with 10 bases between them. Germline lookup yields CDR1 MNHEY and CDR2 SVGAGI. CDR3 length: 13 residues. CDR3 loop: CASNLQRNTEAFF. For the CDR3, the DNA is TGTGCCAGCAACCTACAGCGGAACACTGAAGCTTTCTTT.

The CDR3 DNA reads as TGTGCCAGCAGCGTAGTAGGGGGAAACACCATATATTTT. This encodes CASSVVGGNTIYF. The chain couples TRBV9 to TRBJ1-3; D ambiguous. CDR3 length: 13 residues. Germline-derived CDR1 and CDR2 are SGDLS and YYNGEE. Deletions cut 0 bases from V and 4 bases from J, with 5 bases between.

The rearrangement links TRBV6-1 to TRBJ2-3; 11 nucleotides match TRBD2. The CDR3 loop spans 14 amino acids. J gave up 5 bases and V 4 bases, and 2 bases lay outside the gene matches. Germline values: CDR1 MNHNS, CDR2 SASEGT. The CDR3 reads CASSVAGGGDTQYF. As DNA, the CDR3 is TGTGCCAGCAGTGTAGCGGGGGGGGGAGATACGCAGTATTTT.

The J gene is TRBJ2-3, the V gene TRBV4-3; 7 nucleotides align to TRBD1. The junction had 7 bases not matched to a gene; V was cut back by 4 bases and J by 0 bases. Germline V gene data show CDR1 as LGHNA and CDR2 as YSLEER. The CDR3 is 16 residues long. CDR3 nucleotide sequence: TGCGCCAGCAGCCTCGGAACAGGGGATAGCACAGATACGCAGTATTTT. Translating it yields CASSLGTGDSTDTQYF.

This chain uses TRBV5-1 with TRBJ2-5; TRBD2 aligns across 10 bases. The J segment lost 4 bases and the V segment lost 1 base, leaving 4 bases of the junction unmatched. Germline V gene lookup returns CDR1 SGHRS and CDR2 YFSETQ. The CDR3 has 15 residues. In nucleotides, the CDR3 is TGCGCCAGCAGCTTGTTGGCTAGCGGGGGAGAGACCCAGTACTTC. It encodes CASSLLASGGETQYF.

V is TRBV19 and J is TRBJ2-1, with TRBD2 matching over 7 bases. The CDR3 loop spans 15 amino acids. Per the germline V gene, CDR1 is LNHDA and CDR2 is SQIVND (reference sequence). V was clipped by 4 bases and J by 0 bases; unmatched bases: 3. The CDR3 nucleotides read TGTGCCAGTAGTAGGCGGGGGAGCTCCTACAATGAGCAGTTCTTC. This gives the protein CASSRRGSSYNEQFF.

On this clone itself: Other DNA sequences in this sample translate to the same CDR3. This chain links TRBV9 with TRBJ2-3, with D unresolved. Per germline, CDR1 SGDLS and CDR2 YYNGEE. V gave up 0 bases and J gave up 4 bases, with 6 bases separating them. This CDR3 has 13 residues. CDR3 coding DNA: TGTGCCAGCAGCGTAGGTAGCCCAGATACGCAGTATTTT. It specifies CASSVGSPDTQYF.

DNA for the CDR3: TGTGCCAGCAGCGTAGGCCCGCACAACACTGAAGCTTTCTTT. As protein: CASSVGPHNTEAFF. This sequence joins TRBV9 and TRBJ1-1; D is unclear. The germline V gene encodes CDR1 SGDLS and CDR2 YYNGEE. V dropped 0 bases and J dropped 2 bases, with 8 bases sitting between them. The CDR3 has 14 residues.

V and J are TRBV5-1 and TRBJ1-4; D gene unclear. The V end was cut by 0 bases, the J end by 5 bases, with 8 bases between. Germline-derived CDR1 and CDR2 are SGHRS and YFSETQ. CDR3 size: 14 residues. The CDR3 loop is CASSLVAANEKLFF. In nucleotides, the CDR3 is TGCGCCAGCAGCTTGGTGGCGGCGAATGAAAAACTGTTTTTT. Full variable domain (outside the CDR3, taken from reference TRBV5-1 and TRBJ1-4): KAGVTQTPRYLIKTRGQQVTLSCSPISGHRSVSWYQQTPGQGLQFLFEYFSETQRNKGNFPGRFSGRQFSNSRSEMNVSTLELGDSALYLCASSLVAANEKLFFGSGTQLSVL.